The 32 T cell receptor beta chains given below trace back to one sample, sequenced in a study of T cell responses to AZD1222 COVID-19 vaccine. Assay used: immunoSEQ multiplex PCR; TCRdb lists only in-frame clones, some missing. The data show 84,000 or so clones, with roughly 90% seen just once and 3% held by the top ten. The sample in question was peripheral blood, obtained on day 0 of AZD1222 vaccination. These receptors were collected from an adult in good health.

The chain recombines TRBV7-2 with TRBJ2-7; 7 bases map to TRBD1. The CDR3 is 15 amino acids. Trimming took 5 bases from V and 3 from J; bases not matched to a gene: 10. In germline, CDR1 is SGHTA, CDR2 FQGNSA. The CDR3 DNA follows: TGTGCCAGCAGCACCCGACAGGGAATCGGCTACGAGCAGTACTTC. It specifies CASSTRQGIGYEQYF.

The genes are TRBV6-5 and TRBJ1-5; 7 nucleotides match TRBD1. The ends lost 5 bases at V and 4 bases at J; junction bases unmatched: 8. This CDR3 contains 15 residues. CDR1 and CDR2 from the germline V gene are MNHEY and SVGAGI. CDR3 sequence: CASSHDRDPNQPQHF. CDR3 DNA: TGTGCCAGCAGTCATGACAGGGATCCGAATCAGCCCCAGCATTTT.

The chain links TRBV2 to TRBJ1-1; weak D call: TRBD1 (5 bases). V lost 4 bases to trimming and J lost 5 bases, with 11 bases between them. Germline loops: CDR1 SNHLY, CDR2 FYNNEI. This CDR3 is 13 amino acids long. The CDR3 protein is CASSVTGGTEAFF. The CDR3 DNA sequence: TGTGCCAGCAGTGTGACGGGGGGGACTGAAGCTTTCTTT. The whole variable domain, remainder taken from reference TRBV2 and TRBJ1-1, is EPEVTQTPSHQVTQMGQEVILRCVPISNHLYFYWYRQILGQKVEFLVSFYNNEISEKSEIFDDQFSVERPDGSNFTLKIRSTKLEDSAMYFCASSVTGGTEAFFGQGTRLTVV.

This clone was seen once. This sequence joins TRBV5-1 and TRBJ2-7, with TRBD2 identical over 8 bases. Germline CDR1 and CDR2: SGHRS and YFSETQ. The V segment lost 4 bases and the J segment 6 bases; nucleotides outside the gene matches: 12. The CDR3 has 15 amino acids. CDR3 loop: CASSSTGTSFSEQYF. The CDR3 DNA reads TGCGCCAGCAGCAGCACCGGGACTAGTTTTAGCGAGCAGTACTTC.

V usage is TRBV15 and J usage is TRBJ1-6; D is unresolved. CDR1 LNHNV and CDR2 YYDKDF come from the germline V gene (reference sequence). CDR3 length: 17 amino acids. Trimming left V 5 bases short and J 0 bases short, with 14 bases between. The CDR3 sequence is CATSGGSSGSYNSPLHF. The CDR3 DNA reads TGTGCCACCAGCGGCGGATCGTCGGGCTCCTATAATTCACCCCTCCACTTT.

The V call is TRBV2, the J call TRBJ1-5, with a possible D match to TRBD1 (6 bases). This CDR3 is 13 amino acids long. Trimming took 8 bases from V and 5 from J, leaving 13 bases between them. Germline V CDR1 and CDR2: SNHLY, FYNNEI. CDR3 coding DNA: TGTGCCAGCTATGGACAGAAGGATCAGCCCCAGCATTTT. Its translation: CASYGQKDQPQHF. Full variable domain (missing parts from reference TRBV2 and TRBJ1-5): EPEVTQTPSHQVTQMGQEVILRCVPISNHLYFYWYRQILGQKVEFLVSFYNNEISEKSEIFDDQFSVERPDGSNFTLKIRSTKLEDSAMYFCASYGQKDQPQHFGDGTRLSIL.

The chain carries TRBV5-4 and TRBJ2-3; the match to TRBD2 covers 12 bases. The CDR3 consists of 18 residues. Germline values: CDR1 SGHNT, CDR2 YYREEE (reference sequence). J lost 7 bases, V lost 3 bases, and 15 bases had no gene match. For the CDR3, the DNA is TGTGCCAGCAGCTCTAGCGGGGGGGCCCAGGGGTCTCTCTATACGCAGTATTTT. This codes for CASSSSGGAQGSLYTQYF.

The genes are TRBV4-2 and TRBJ2-2, with 8 bases matching TRBD1. Germline V gives CDR1 LGHNA, CDR2 YNFKEQ. CDR3 length: 17 amino acids. V dropped 0 bases and J dropped 4; count of bases not matched to a gene: 7. CDR3 nucleotides: TGTGCCAGCAGCCAAGATCTTACAGGGGGGATCACCGGGGAGCTGTTTTTT. Encoded protein: CASSQDLTGGITGELFF.

The chain uses TRBV3-1 (or the pseudogene TRBV3-2) and TRBJ2-5; 7 positions match TRBD1. CDR1 and CDR2 (germline): LGHDT, YNNKEL (reference sequence). The junction had 7 bases not matched to a gene; V was cut back by 1 base and J by 5 bases. The length of the CDR3 is 15 residues. CDR3 nucleotide sequence: TGTGCCAGCAGCCAAGGTGGACAGGCTCGGGAGACCCAGTACTTC. It specifies CASSQGGQARETQYF.

The CDR3 region has the DNA TGTGCCAGCAGGGGGGGCAATTACAATGAGCAGTTCTTC. It specifies CASRGGNYNEQFF. The chain employs TRBV12-3 or TRBV12-4 and TRBJ2-1; D is possibly TRBD1 or TRBD2 (6 bases each). This CDR3 region has 13 residues. Trimming removed 6 bases at V and 4 bases at J, with 10 bases between.

The sample holds one count of this clone. The chain combines TRBV30 with TRBJ2-1; 7 nucleotides align to TRBD2. There are 15 residues in the CDR3. V lost 3 bases and J lost 0; bases outside the gene matches: 5. Germline V gene lookup returns CDR1 GTSNPN and CDR2 SVGIG (reference sequence). The CDR3 spells CAWSWGGSSYNEQFF. The CDR3 DNA reads TGTGCCTGGAGCTGGGGGGGAAGCTCCTACAATGAGCAGTTCTTC.

The rearrangement uses TRBV4-2 and TRBJ1-4, with no clear D. CDR1 is LGHNA, CDR2 YNFKEQ, per germline. The V end was cut by 0 bases, the J end by 5 bases, with 13 bases between. CDR3 length: 16 residues. The CDR3 loop reads CASSQEPDLYNEKLFF. CDR3 coding DNA: TGTGCCAGCAGCCAAGAACCCGATCTTTACAATGAAAAACTGTTTTTT.

The CDR3 here is CASMDRGISGNTIYF. CDR3 DNA sequence: TGTGCCAGTATGGACAGGGGTATATCTGGAAACACCATATATTTT. This chain connects TRBV28 to TRBJ1-3, with 9 bases identical to TRBD1. Germline CDR1 and CDR2: MDHEN and SYDVKM. The CDR3 loop spans 15 amino acids. V shed 9 bases, J shed 1 base, and the junction held 7 bases outside the gene matches. Based on the CDR3 plus reference TRBV28 and TRBJ1-3, the full variable domain is DVKVTQSSRYLVKRTGEKVFLECVQDMDHENMFWYRQDPGLGLRLIYFSYDVKMKEKGDIPEGYSVSREKKERFSLILESASTNQTSMYLCASMDRGISGNTIYFGEGSWLTVV.

This rearrangement joins TRBV15 to TRBJ1-5; TRBD1 might be the D (6 bases). CDR1 is LNHNV, CDR2 YYDKDF, per germline (reference sequence). The CDR3 sequence is 16 residues long. The V and J ends lost 7 bases and 2 bases respectively, with 18 bases between them. The CDR3 here is CATKGEGRGGNQPQHF. In nucleotides, the CDR3 is TGTGCCACCAAGGGTGAAGGCAGGGGCGGCAATCAGCCCCAGCATTTT.

The chain links TRBV28 to TRBJ2-7; D is perhaps TRBD1 or TRBD2 (5 bases each). Trimming took off 7 bases at V and 0 bases at J, with 19 bases between the two ends. The germline V gene encodes CDR1 MDHEN and CDR2 SYDVKM. The CDR3 spans 16 residues. CDR3 loop: CASTPPGRVNSYEQYF. The CDR3 nucleotides read TGTGCCAGCACCCCCCCGGGGCGGGTCAACTCCTACGAGCAGTACTTC.

The V gene is TRBV9, the J gene TRBJ2-1; a weak D match, TRBD2 (5 bases). Germline-derived CDR1 and CDR2 are SGDLS and YYNGEE. The CDR3 consists of 14 residues. V was shortened by 4 bases and J by 8 bases, with 16 bases between the two germline ends. The CDR3 is CASSRGGGSDEQFF. The CDR3 DNA sequence: TGTGCCAGCAGCCGGGGTGGTGGGAGTGATGAGCAGTTCTTC.

This chain connects TRBV5-4 to TRBJ2-1, with a weak D call TRBD1 (6 bases). V gave up 2 bases and J gave up 5 bases, with 14 bases separating them. The CDR3 has 15 residues. CDR1 is SGHNT, CDR2 YYREEE, per germline (reference sequence). The CDR3 nucleotides read TGTGCCAGCAGCTTTTCAGGACAGAGAAACAATGAGCAGTTCTTC. Amino acid sequence: CASSFSGQRNNEQFF. Supplemented by reference TRBV5-4 and TRBJ2-1, the full variable domain reads ETGVTQSPTHLIKTRGQQVTLRCSSQSGHNTVSWYQQALGQGPQFIFQYYREEENGRGNFPPRFSGLQFPNYSSELNVNALELDDSALYLCASSFSGQRNNEQFFGPGTRLTVL.

This chain uses TRBV19 with TRBJ1-2; weak D call: TRBD1 (6 bases). Germline V gene lookup returns CDR1 LNHDA and CDR2 SQIVND (reference sequence). The CDR3 is made up of 11 amino acids. The V end was cut by 7 bases, the J end by 5 bases, with 8 bases between. As DNA, the CDR3 is TGTGCCAGTACGAGGGGGTATGGCTACACCTTC. It translates to CASTRGYGYTF.

This rearrangement joins TRBV3-1 (or the pseudogene TRBV3-2) to TRBJ2-7, with D hard to call. V lost 0 bases to trimming and J lost 0 bases, with 12 bases between them. CDR1 and CDR2 from the germline V gene are LGHDT and YNNKEL (reference sequence). CDR3 length: 16 amino acids. The CDR3 sequence: CASSQDSDLSSYEQYF. In DNA form, the CDR3 reads TGTGCCAGCAGCCAAGATTCGGACCTGAGCTCCTACGAGCAGTACTTC.

This clone was detected only once. In DNA form, the CDR3 reads TGTGCCAGCAGTGAATCCCGGAACACTGAAGCTTTCTTT. Encoded protein: CASSESRNTEAFF. The chain has TRBV6-1 and TRBJ1-1; D is unresolved. V lost 2 bases and J 1 base, leaving 5 bases between the germline ends. The germline CDR1 and CDR2 sequences are MNHNS and SASEGT. The CDR3 totals 13 residues.

Comment on this clone: Other DNA sequences in this specimen translate into the identical CDR3. The chain uses TRBV7-3 and TRBJ1-1; D may be TRBD1 (5 bases). With 0 bases removed from V and 4 bases from J, the gap between germline ends came to 6 bases. Germline values: CDR1 SGHTA, CDR2 FQGTGA. CDR3 length: 13 residues. CDR3 DNA sequence: TGTGCCAGCAGCTTAACAGGGGTCACTGAAGCTTTCTTT. It yields the protein CASSLTGVTEAFF. The full variable domain, rest sourced from reference TRBV7-3 and TRBJ1-1, is GAGVSQTPSNKVTEKGKYVELRCDPISGHTALYWYRQSLGQGPEFLIYFQGTGAADDSGLPNDRFFAVRPEGSVSTLKIQRTERGDSAVYLCASSLTGVTEAFFGQGTRLTVV.

This chain connects TRBV9 to TRBJ1-4, with 7 bases identical to TRBD1. Trimming at V came to 4 bases and at J to 8 bases, leaving 8 bases not matched to a gene. Germline lookup yields CDR1 SGDLS and CDR2 YYNGEE. The CDR3 has 14 residues. The CDR3 region has the DNA TGTGCCAGCAGCCTTGACAGGGTTGGCGAAAAACTGTTTTTT. This codes for CASSLDRVGEKLFF.

This clone showed up just a few times. The chain couples TRBV19 to TRBJ1-4, with D tentatively TRBD1 (6 bases). Trimming shortened V by 3 bases and J by 3 bases, and 8 bases separated the two germline ends. The CDR3 consists of 14 residues. CDR1 and CDR2 from the germline V gene are LNHDA and SQIVND (reference sequence). The DNA of the CDR3 is TGTGCCAGTAGTATCGGACAGTCTAATGAAAAACTGTTTTTT. It codes for CASSIGQSNEKLFF.

This clone has a single count. J is TRBJ2-5 and V is TRBV9; 9 bases are a match to TRBD1. CDR1 and CDR2 from the germline V gene are SGDLS and YYNGEE. The V and J ends lost 2 bases and 5 bases, in that order; junction bases with no gene match: 4. The CDR3 totals 14 residues. CDR3 loop: CASSVDRGGETQYF. The CDR3, as DNA: TGTGCCAGCAGCGTGGACAGGGGAGGGGAGACCCAGTACTTC.

This chain joins TRBV4-1 and TRBJ1-2; D gene ambiguous. V lost 1 base to trimming and J lost 4 bases, with 10 bases between them. The CDR3 runs 14 residues. Germline CDR1 MGHRA, CDR2 YSYEKL. The CDR3 loop is CASSQVGSSYGYTF. The CDR3 coding sequence is TGCGCCAGCAGCCAAGTGGGGTCTTCCTATGGCTACACCTTC.

The chain links TRBV4-2 to TRBJ1-6, with D possibly TRBD1 on 6 matching bases. The germline V gene has CDR1 LGHNA and CDR2 YNFKEQ. V was clipped by 0 bases and J by 11 bases, with 23 bases between them. The CDR3 has 18 amino acids. DNA of the CDR3: TGTGCCAGCAGCCAAGATCAGAAGGGACATGAGGATTTTACACCCCTCCACTTT. Translated, it gives CASSQDQKGHEDFTPLHF.

This chain joins TRBV5-1 and TRBJ1-2, with 8 nucleotides matching TRBD1. CDR1 and CDR2 from the germline V gene are SGHRS and YFSETQ. Trimming cost V 0 bases and J 2 bases; bases outside gene matches: 3. The CDR3 consists of 15 residues. The DNA of the CDR3 is TGCGCCAGCAGCTTGGGGACAGGGCTAAACTATGGCTACACCTTC. It is translated as CASSLGTGLNYGYTF.

The rearrangement joins TRBV9 to TRBJ1-2; 8 nucleotides match TRBD1. The V segment lost 4 bases and the J segment 5 bases; nucleotides outside the gene matches: 7. This CDR3 has 14 amino acids. Germline CDR1 reads SGDLS; CDR2 reads YYNGEE. The CDR3 coding sequence is TGTGCCAGCAGCCCAGAGACAGGGGTGTATGGCTACACCTTC. It translates to CASSPETGVYGYTF. Using reference TRBV9 and TRBJ1-2 for the parts outside the CDR3, the full variable domain is DSGVTQTPKHLITATGQRVTLRCSPRSGDLSVYWYQQSLDQGLQFLIQYYNGEERAKGNILERFSAQQFPDLHSELNLSSLELGDSALYFCASSPETGVYGYTFGSGTRLTVV.

The chain couples TRBV21-1 to TRBJ2-7. TRBV21-1 is tagged as a pseudogene. The CDR3 is 17 residues long. In nucleotides, the CDR3 is TGTGCCAGCAGCAAAGGAGGGGATGTCAGGCGATCCTACGAGCAGTACTTC. Protein product: CASSKGGDVRRSYEQYF.

The J gene is TRBJ2-7, the V gene TRBV2; D is possibly TRBD1 (5 bases). Looked up from germline, CDR1 is SNHLY and CDR2 is FYNNEI. The CDR3 covers 12 residues. V lost 6 bases, J lost 2 bases, and 8 bases lay in between. CDR3: CASRGDTYEQYF. The CDR3 bases are TGTGCCAGCAGAGGGGATACCTACGAGCAGTACTTC. The full variable domain, rest sourced from reference TRBV2 and TRBJ2-7, is EPEVTQTPSHQVTQMGQEVILRCVPISNHLYFYWYRQILGQKVEFLVSFYNNEISEKSEIFDDQFSVERPDGSNFTLKIRSTKLEDSAMYFCASRGDTYEQYFGPGTRLTVT.

The chain joins TRBV7-9 to TRBJ1-1; D unresolved. CDR1 and CDR2 from the germline V gene are SEHNR and FQNEAQ (reference sequence). The CDR3 is made up of 14 amino acids. The V end lost 1 base, the J end lost 1 base, and 7 bases lay between the germline ends. The CDR3 here is CASSLELSNTEAFF. In DNA, the CDR3 is TGTGCCAGCAGCTTAGAACTGTCGAACACTGAAGCTTTCTTT.

The chain joins TRBV7-9 to TRBJ1-5; D not certain. This CDR3 region has 15 residues. V lost 3 bases and J lost 4, with 13 bases in between. Germline CDR1 is SEHNR and CDR2 is FQNEAQ (reference sequence). CDR3 sequence (DNA): TGTGCCAGCAGCTTGGGTGTTTCCACAAATCAGCCCCAGCATTTT. It specifies CASSLGVSTNQPQHF.